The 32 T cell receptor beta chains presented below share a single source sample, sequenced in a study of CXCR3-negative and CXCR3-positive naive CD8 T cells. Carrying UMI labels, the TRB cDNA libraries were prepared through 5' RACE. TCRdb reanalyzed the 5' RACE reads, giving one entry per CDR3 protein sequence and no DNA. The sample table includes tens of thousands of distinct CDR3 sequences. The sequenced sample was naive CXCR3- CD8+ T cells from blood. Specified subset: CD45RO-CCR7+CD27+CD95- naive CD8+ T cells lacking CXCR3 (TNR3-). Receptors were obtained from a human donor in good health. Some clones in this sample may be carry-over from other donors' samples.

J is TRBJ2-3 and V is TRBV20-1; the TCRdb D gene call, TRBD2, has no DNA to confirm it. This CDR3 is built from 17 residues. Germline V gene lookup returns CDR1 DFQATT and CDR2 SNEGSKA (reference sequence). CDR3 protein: CSARGKLSGSGGDTQYF.

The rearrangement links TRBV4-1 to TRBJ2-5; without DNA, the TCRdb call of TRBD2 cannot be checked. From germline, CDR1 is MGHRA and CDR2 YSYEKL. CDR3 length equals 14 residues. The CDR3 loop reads CASSPGANQETQYF.

The CDR3 sequence: CASQSGSSYEQYF. The chain recombines TRBV12-3 or TRBV12-4 with TRBJ2-7. The CDR3 consists of 13 residues.

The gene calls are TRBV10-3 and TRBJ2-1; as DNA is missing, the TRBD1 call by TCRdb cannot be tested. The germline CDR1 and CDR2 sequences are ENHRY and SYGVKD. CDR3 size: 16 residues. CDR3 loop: CAISGWVGGTYNEQFF.

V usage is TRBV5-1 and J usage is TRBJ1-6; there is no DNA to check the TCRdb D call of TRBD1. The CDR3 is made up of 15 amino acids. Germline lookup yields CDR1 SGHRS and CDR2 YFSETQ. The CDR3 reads CASSPSGQGGSPLHF. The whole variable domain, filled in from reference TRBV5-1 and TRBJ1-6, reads KAGVTQTPRYLIKTRGQQVTLSCSPISGHRSVSWYQQTPGQGLQFLFEYFSETQRNKGNFPGRFSGRQFSNSRSEMNVSTLELGDSALYLCASSPSGQGGSPLHFGNGTRLTVT.

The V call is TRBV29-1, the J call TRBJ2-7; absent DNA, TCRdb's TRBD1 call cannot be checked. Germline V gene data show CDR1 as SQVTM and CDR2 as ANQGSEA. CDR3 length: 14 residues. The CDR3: CSVSGGTGVGEQYF.

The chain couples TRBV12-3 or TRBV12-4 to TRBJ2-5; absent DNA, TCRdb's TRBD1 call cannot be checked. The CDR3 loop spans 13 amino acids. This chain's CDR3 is CASSYDRGETQYF.

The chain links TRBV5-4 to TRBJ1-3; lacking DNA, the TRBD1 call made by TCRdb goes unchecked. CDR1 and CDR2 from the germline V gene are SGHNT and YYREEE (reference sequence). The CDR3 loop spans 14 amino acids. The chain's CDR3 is CASRMGQIGNTIYF.

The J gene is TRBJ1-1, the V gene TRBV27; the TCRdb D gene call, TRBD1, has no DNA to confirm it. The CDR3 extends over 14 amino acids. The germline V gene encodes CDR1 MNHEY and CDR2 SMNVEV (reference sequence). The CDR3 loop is CASSQQGTRTEAFF.

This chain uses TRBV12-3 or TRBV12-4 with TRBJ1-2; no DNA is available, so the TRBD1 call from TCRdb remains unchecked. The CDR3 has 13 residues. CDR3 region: CASSYGTGYGYTF.

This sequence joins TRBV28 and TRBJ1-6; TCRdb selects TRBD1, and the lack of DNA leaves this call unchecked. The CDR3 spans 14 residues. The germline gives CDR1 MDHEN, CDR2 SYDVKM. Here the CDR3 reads CASSPRDSGSPLHF.

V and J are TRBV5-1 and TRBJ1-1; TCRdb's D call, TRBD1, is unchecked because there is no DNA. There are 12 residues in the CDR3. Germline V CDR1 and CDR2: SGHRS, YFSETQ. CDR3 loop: CASRSTGTEAFF.

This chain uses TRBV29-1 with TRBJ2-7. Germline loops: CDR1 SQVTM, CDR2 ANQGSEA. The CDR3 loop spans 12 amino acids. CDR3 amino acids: CSVVLIGYEQYF.

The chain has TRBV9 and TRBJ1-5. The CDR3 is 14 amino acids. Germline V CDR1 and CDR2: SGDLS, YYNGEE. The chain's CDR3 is CASSEDLDGQPQHF.

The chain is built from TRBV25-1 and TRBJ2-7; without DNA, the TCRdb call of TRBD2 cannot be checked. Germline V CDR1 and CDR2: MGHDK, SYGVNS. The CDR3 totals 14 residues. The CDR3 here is CASSPRWAPYEQYF.

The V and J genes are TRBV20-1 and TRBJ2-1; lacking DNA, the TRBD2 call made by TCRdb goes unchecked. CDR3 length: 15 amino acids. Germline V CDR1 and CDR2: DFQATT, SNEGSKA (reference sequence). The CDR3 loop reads CSADYLESSYNEQFF.

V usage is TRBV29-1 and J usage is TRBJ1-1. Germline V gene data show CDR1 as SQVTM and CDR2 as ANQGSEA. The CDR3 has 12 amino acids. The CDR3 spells CSVVLWTTEAFF.

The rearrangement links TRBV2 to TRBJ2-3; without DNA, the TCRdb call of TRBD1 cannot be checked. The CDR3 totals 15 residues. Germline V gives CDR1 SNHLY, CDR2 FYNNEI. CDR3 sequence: CASSHPGQSTDTQYF.

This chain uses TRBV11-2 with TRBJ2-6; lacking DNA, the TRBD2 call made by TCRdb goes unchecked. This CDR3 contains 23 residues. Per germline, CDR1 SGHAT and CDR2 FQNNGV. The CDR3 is CASSFGMNLLAGETPGGANVLTF.

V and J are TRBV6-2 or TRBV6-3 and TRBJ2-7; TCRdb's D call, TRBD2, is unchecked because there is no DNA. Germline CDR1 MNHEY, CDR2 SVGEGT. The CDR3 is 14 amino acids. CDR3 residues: CASSLGAGPREQYF.

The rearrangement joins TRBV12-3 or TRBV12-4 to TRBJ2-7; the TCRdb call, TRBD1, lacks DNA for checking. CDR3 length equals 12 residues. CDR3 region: CASSLGGSEQYF.

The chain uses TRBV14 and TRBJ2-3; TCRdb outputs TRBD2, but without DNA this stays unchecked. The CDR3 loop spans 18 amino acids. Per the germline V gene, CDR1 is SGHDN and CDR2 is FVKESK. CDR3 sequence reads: CASSQGLAGGSSTDTQYF.

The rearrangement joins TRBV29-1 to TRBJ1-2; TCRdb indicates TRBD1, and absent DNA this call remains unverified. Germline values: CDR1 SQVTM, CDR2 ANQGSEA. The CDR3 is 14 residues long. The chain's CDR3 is CSVVRPKNNYGYTF.

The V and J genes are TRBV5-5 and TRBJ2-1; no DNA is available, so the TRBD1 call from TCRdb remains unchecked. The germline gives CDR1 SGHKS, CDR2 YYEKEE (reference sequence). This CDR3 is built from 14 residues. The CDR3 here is CASSFIRRVDEQFF.

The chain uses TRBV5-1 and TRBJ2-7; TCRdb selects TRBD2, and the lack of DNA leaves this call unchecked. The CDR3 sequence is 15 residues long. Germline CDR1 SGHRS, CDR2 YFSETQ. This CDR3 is CASSLIGTSSYEQYF.

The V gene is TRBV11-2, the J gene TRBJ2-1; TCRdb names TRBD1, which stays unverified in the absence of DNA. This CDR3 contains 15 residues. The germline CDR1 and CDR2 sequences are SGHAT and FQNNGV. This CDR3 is CASSSTGPVDNEQFF.

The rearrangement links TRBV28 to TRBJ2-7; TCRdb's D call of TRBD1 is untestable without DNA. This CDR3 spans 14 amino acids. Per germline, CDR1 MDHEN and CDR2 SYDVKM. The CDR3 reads CASSPRGTAYEQYF.

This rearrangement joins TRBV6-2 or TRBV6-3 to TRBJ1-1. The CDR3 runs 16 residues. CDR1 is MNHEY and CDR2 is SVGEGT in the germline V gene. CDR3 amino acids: CASSYVITKGVTEAFF.

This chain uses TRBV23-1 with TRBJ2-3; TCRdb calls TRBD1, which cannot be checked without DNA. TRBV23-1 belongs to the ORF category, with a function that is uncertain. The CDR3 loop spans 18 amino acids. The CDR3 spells CASSRQHRTGGSTDTQYF.

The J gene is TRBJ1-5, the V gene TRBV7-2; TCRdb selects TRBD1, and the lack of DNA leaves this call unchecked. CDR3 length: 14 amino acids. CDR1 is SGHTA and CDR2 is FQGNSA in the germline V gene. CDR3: CASSLLLRGQPQHF.

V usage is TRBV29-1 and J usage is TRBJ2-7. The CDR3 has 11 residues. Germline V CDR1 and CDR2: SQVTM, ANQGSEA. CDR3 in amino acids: CSVPGPYEQYF.

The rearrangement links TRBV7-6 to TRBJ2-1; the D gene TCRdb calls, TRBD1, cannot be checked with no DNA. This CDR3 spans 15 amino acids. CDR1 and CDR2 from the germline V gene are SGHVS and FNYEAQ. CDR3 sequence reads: CASTLGTGDYNEQFF.